Below are 28 T cell receptor beta chains sequenced from a single sample in a study of shared clonotypes between healthy human individuals. The protocol was immunoSEQ multiplex PCR, while the TCRdb copy is restricted to in-frame clones and leaves out a portion. The sample has 2 million to 2.5 million clones; more than 90% are singletons. Sequencing was carried out using naive CD4+ T cells sorted from blood. Subset here: CD45RA+ positively selected. These receptors all stem from a young man in good health.

The chain uses TRBV6-5 and TRBJ2-2, with 9 bases identical to TRBD1. V lost 1 base to trimming and J lost 5 bases; unmatched junction nucleotides: 5. From germline, CDR1 is MNHEY and CDR2 SVGAGI. The CDR3 consists of 16 residues. In DNA, the CDR3 is TGTGCCAGCAGTTACTACGGGACAGGGCTGACCGGGGAGCTGTTTTTT. Its translation: CASSYYGTGLTGELFF.

Of note for this clone: Distinct nucleotide sequences in the sample also encode this CDR3. This chain links TRBV29-1 with TRBJ2-7; TRBD2 aligns across 8 bases. In germline, CDR1 is SQVTM, CDR2 ANQGSEA. This CDR3 has 12 amino acids. The V segment lost 6 bases and the J segment 4 bases; nucleotides outside the gene matches: 5. Here the CDR3 DNA reads TGCAGCGTGCGAAGCGGGAGTTACGAGCAGTACTTC. Its protein product is CSVRSGSYEQYF.

The CDR3 sequence: CASSTGTDYEQYF. CDR3 DNA sequence: TGTGCCAGCTCTACCGGGACGGATTACGAGCAGTACTTC. The rearrangement uses TRBV18 and TRBJ2-7; either TRBD1 or TRBD2 may fit D (5 bases each). The ends were cut back, 6 bases at V and 4 bases at J, with 13 bases in the middle. There are 13 residues in the CDR3. Germline-derived CDR1 and CDR2 are KGHSH and LQKENI.

The J gene is TRBJ1-2, the V gene TRBV5-6; D possibly corresponds to TRBD1 (5 bases). The V gene's germline CDR1 is SGHDT and CDR2 YYEEEE. The V and J ends lost 0 bases and 8 bases respectively, with 11 bases between them. The CDR3 length is 13 residues. CDR3 region: CASSLARGFGYTF. The CDR3 DNA reads TGTGCCAGCAGCTTGGCCCGGGGGTTCGGCTACACCTTC.

The chain has TRBV18 and TRBJ1-6; D unresolved. CDR1 is KGHSH and CDR2 is LQKENI in the germline V gene. The CDR3 length is 18 residues. Trimming shortened V by 1 base and J by 3 bases, and 16 bases separated the two germline ends. This CDR3 reads CASSPRAAEGFYNSPLHF. The CDR3 DNA reads TGTGCCAGCTCACCACGGGCGGCGGAGGGCTTCTATAATTCACCCCTCCACTTT.

In its sample, this clone was seen once. In the same sample, other DNA sequences code for this CDR3. The chain carries TRBV19 and TRBJ1-1; 7 bases match TRBD1. Germline loops: CDR1 LNHDA, CDR2 SQIVND (reference sequence). The trim removed 5 bases at V and 4 bases at J, leaving 7 bases unmatched. CDR3 size: 14 residues. CDR3 bases: TGTGCCAGTAGTCTGAGACAGGGCCGCACTGAAGCTTTCTTT. Protein sequence: CASSLRQGRTEAFF.

The genes are TRBV5-4 and TRBJ2-4; TRBD1 aligns across 7 bases. Germline V gives CDR1 SGHNT, CDR2 YYREEE (reference sequence). The CDR3 totals 17 residues. The J segment lost 0 bases and the V segment lost 0 bases, leaving 6 bases of the junction unmatched. The CDR3 region is CASSLGGQSLAKNIQYF. The CDR3 bases are TGTGCCAGCAGCTTGGGGGGACAGAGTTTAGCCAAAAACATTCAGTACTTC.

V gene TRBV6-1 combines with J gene TRBJ1-1; weak D call: TRBD1 (5 bases). V gave up 0 bases and J gave up 0 bases, with 8 bases separating them. This CDR3 has 15 residues. Germline lookup yields CDR1 MNHNS and CDR2 SASEGT. CDR3 DNA sequence: TGTGCCAGCAGTGAAGCGCGGGGGATGAACACTGAAGCTTTCTTT. It translates to CASSEARGMNTEAFF.

This chain joins TRBV10-3 and TRBJ2-7; 9 nucleotides match TRBD1. Looked up from germline, CDR1 is ENHRY and CDR2 is SYGVKD. The junction had 10 bases not matched to a gene; V was cut back by 6 bases and J by 7 bases. This CDR3 spans 14 amino acids. CDR3 in DNA: TGTGCCATCAGGGGACAGGGTCCCGTCGGGGAGCAGTACTTC. As protein: CAIRGQGPVGEQYF.

This chain uses TRBV5-1 with TRBJ2-7; 11 nucleotides agree with TRBD1. In germline, CDR1 is SGHRS, CDR2 YFSETQ. The CDR3 contains 18 residues. After removal of 1 base from V and 0 bases from J, the junction contained 9 bases not matched to a gene. The DNA of the CDR3 is TGCGCCAGCAGCTTGATCGGACAGGGGGCCGGAGGCTCCTACGAGCAGTACTTC. Protein product: CASSLIGQGAGGSYEQYF.

The V call is TRBV6-1, the J call TRBJ2-3, with D unresolved. CDR1 and CDR2 (germline): MNHNS, SASEGT. The CDR3 loop spans 15 amino acids. Trimming pared 2 bases from V and 2 bases from J, leaving 11 bases between. As DNA, the CDR3 is TGTGCCAGCAGTGAATTCAGGTCCTACACAGATACGCAGTATTTT. Encoded protein: CASSEFRSYTDTQYF.

A remark on this clone: The same CDR3 arises from other DNA sequences in this sample as well. V and J are TRBV18 and TRBJ2-7; TRBD1 might be the D (8 bases). The length of the CDR3 is 13 residues. V was clipped by 2 bases and J by 6 bases, with 11 bases between them. The germline V gene encodes CDR1 KGHSH and CDR2 LQKENI. The DNA of the CDR3 is TGTGCCAGCTCACCAAACAGGGGGGGCGAGCAGTACTTC. This translates into CASSPNRGGEQYF.

This chain uses TRBV28 with TRBJ2-7, with unresolved D. Trimming removed 11 bases from V and 2 bases from J, with 13 bases in between. The CDR3 extends over 12 amino acids. CDR1 is MDHEN, CDR2 SYDVKM, per germline. The CDR3: CAGSTATYEQYF. The DNA of the CDR3 is TGTGCCGGCTCTACGGCAACCTACGAGCAGTACTTC.

Comment on this clone: The sample holds other DNA sequences that translate to the same CDR3. The chain couples TRBV7-2 to TRBJ1-1; unclear D gene. The germline V gene encodes CDR1 SGHTA and CDR2 FQGNSA. The CDR3 consists of 14 residues. Trimming took 1 base from V and 2 from J, leaving 8 bases between them. The CDR3 sequence is CASSLVAANTEAFF. The CDR3 DNA reads TGTGCCAGCAGCTTAGTCGCGGCAAACACTGAAGCTTTCTTT.

The CDR3 DNA is TGTGCCAGCTCTCGCTTCCTAGCGGGGGGGTCCAATGAGCAGTTCTTC. Translated, it gives CASSRFLAGGSNEQFF. The chain links TRBV18 to TRBJ2-1, with 12 bases fitting TRBD2. This CDR3 is built from 16 residues. The V segment lost 6 bases and the J segment 6 bases; nucleotides outside the gene matches: 9. The germline V gene has CDR1 KGHSH and CDR2 LQKENI.

The rearrangement joins TRBV5-1 to TRBJ2-1; 8 bases match TRBD1. The J segment lost 6 bases and the V segment lost 4 bases, leaving 9 bases of the junction unmatched. The CDR3 runs 15 residues. The germline V gene has CDR1 SGHRS and CDR2 YFSETQ. The CDR3 here is CASSEDRGDFNEQFF. The CDR3, as DNA: TGCGCCAGCAGCGAAGACAGGGGTGATTTCAATGAGCAGTTCTTC.

This chain uses TRBV6-1 with TRBJ2-2; weak D call: TRBD1 (6 bases). The CDR3 has 13 residues. V lost 6 bases and J 6 bases, leaving 11 bases between the germline ends. Germline CDR1 MNHNS, CDR2 SASEGT. The CDR3 here is CASSPTGPGELFF. CDR3 DNA: TGTGCCAGCAGCCCCACAGGGCCCGGGGAGCTGTTTTTT.

The rearrangement links TRBV4-3 to TRBJ1-2, with D perhaps TRBD1 (5 bases). CDR1 is LGHNA, CDR2 YSLEER, per germline. The CDR3 covers 16 residues. The germline V and J ends were trimmed by 4 bases and 2 bases, with 17 bases remaining between them. The CDR3 sequence: CASSPRDPVTNYGYTF. The CDR3 coding sequence is TGCGCCAGCAGCCCAAGGGACCCAGTTACCAACTATGGCTACACCTTC.

This chain joins TRBV6-6 and TRBJ2-1; maybe TRBD2 (5 bases). This CDR3 region has 13 residues. CDR1 MNHNY and CDR2 SVGAGI come from the germline V gene (reference sequence). Trimming took off 9 bases at V and 4 bases at J, with 13 bases between the two ends. Written as DNA, the CDR3 is TGTGCCAGTCGGTGGGGAGATTACAATGAGCAGTTCTTC. It encodes CASRWGDYNEQFF.

In regard to this clone: This specimen includes other DNA sequences encoding the same CDR3. The chain has TRBV11-3 and TRBJ2-7; TRBD1 might be the D (6 bases). V lost 0 bases and J 7 bases, leaving 7 bases between the germline ends. The CDR3 has 12 residues. Germline values: CDR1 SGHNT, CDR2 YENEEA. In nucleotides, the CDR3 is TGTGCCAGCAGCTTAGACAGGGGTGAGCAGTACTTC. Its protein product is CASSLDRGEQYF. The whole variable domain, remainder taken from reference TRBV11-3 and TRBJ2-7, is EAGVVQSPRYKIIEKKQPVAFWCNPISGHNTLYWYLQNLGQGPELLIRYENEEAVDDSQLPKDRFSAERLKGVDSTLKIQPAELGDSAVYLCASSLDRGEQYFGPGTRLTVT.

This clone was picked up one time. The J gene is TRBJ1-6, the V gene TRBV30, with D uncertain. The germline gives CDR1 GTSNPN, CDR2 SVGIG (reference sequence). CDR3 length equals 13 residues. V shed 3 bases and J shed 7 bases, with 10 bases lying between them. The CDR3 nucleotides read TGTGCCTGGAGAGACGTGAGGAATTCACCCCTCCACTTT. Protein sequence: CAWRDVRNSPLHF.

The chain links TRBV6-5 to TRBJ2-5; D is ambiguous. CDR3 length: 15 residues. From germline, CDR1 is MNHEY and CDR2 SVGAGI. V lost 2 bases, J lost 5 bases, and 15 bases lay in between. CDR3 region: CASSYGHGLGETQYF. The CDR3 DNA reads as TGTGCCAGCAGTTACGGTCACGGATTGGGGGAGACCCAGTACTTC.

The rearrangement links TRBV6-5 to TRBJ2-7, with D perhaps matching TRBD1 (7 bases). Germline-derived CDR1 and CDR2 are MNHEY and SVGAGI. The V end was cut by 5 bases, the J end by 1 base, with 15 bases between. The CDR3 totals 15 residues. CDR3 nucleotides: TGTGCCAGCAGTCGGGAGCCGGGACAGTCCTACGAGCAGTACTTC. Protein product: CASSREPGQSYEQYF.

The rearrangement uses TRBV18 and TRBJ1-1; D not resolved. V dropped 2 bases and J dropped 7 bases, with 8 bases sitting between them. CDR3 length: 12 amino acids. Germline V CDR1 and CDR2: KGHSH, LQKENI. CDR3 protein: CASSPGVLEAFF. CDR3 coding DNA: TGTGCCAGCTCACCAGGGGTTCTTGAAGCTTTCTTT.

This rearrangement joins TRBV30 to TRBJ2-5, with D tentatively TRBD1 (6 bases). Germline V gene data show CDR1 as GTSNPN and CDR2 as SVGIG (reference sequence). V was clipped by 3 bases and J by 7 bases, with 18 bases between them. The CDR3 runs to 14 residues. The CDR3 is CAWRGRQAAGTQYF. In DNA form, the CDR3 reads TGTGCCTGGAGAGGTAGACAGGCGGCCGGGACCCAGTACTTC.

In its sample, this clone was seen a few times. This chain joins TRBV5-4 and TRBJ1-6, with D perhaps TRBD1 (6 bases). The V and J ends lost 4 bases and 6 bases respectively, with 14 bases between them. The CDR3 contains 15 residues. Germline V gene lookup returns CDR1 SGHNT and CDR2 YYREEE (reference sequence). The CDR3 is CASSSTGTFNSPLHF. CDR3 nucleotide sequence: TGTGCCAGCAGCAGTACCGGGACATTTAATTCACCCCTCCACTTT.

The chain couples TRBV9 to TRBJ2-1, with 10 bases that match TRBD2. This CDR3 is 16 amino acids long. The V segment lost 4 bases and the J segment 7 bases; nucleotides outside the gene matches: 11. The germline gives CDR1 SGDLS, CDR2 YYNGEE. CDR3 region: CASSPRLAGVVNEQFF. Written as DNA, the CDR3 is TGTGCCAGCAGCCCGCGACTAGCGGGCGTGGTGAATGAGCAGTTCTTC.

The chain couples TRBV10-3 to TRBJ2-1; 10 bases fit TRBD2. Germline trimming cut 2 bases from V and 4 bases from J; bases unmatched to any gene: 5. In germline, CDR1 is ENHRY, CDR2 SYGVKD. The CDR3 totals 16 residues. In nucleotides, the CDR3 is TGTGCCATCAGTGAGGGGCTAGCGGGAGTATACAATGAGCAGTTCTTC. Protein product: CAISEGLAGVYNEQFF.